This TCR beta chain came from a study of shared clonotypes between healthy human individuals. Study-level findings and limits: Compared with memory subsets, naive subsets generally had larger estimated richness. How much donors shared clonotypes was expected to be affected by sequencing depth.

Assay used: immunoSEQ multiplex PCR; TCRdb lists only in-frame clones, some missing. The table has a few million clones, 90% to 95% seen once. The germline CDR1 and CDR2 sequences are SNHLY and FYNNEI. V was clipped by 7 bases and J by 3 bases; unmatched bases: 5. The CDR3 sequence is 14 residues long. As concerns this clone: Its specificity is not known.

The V gene is TRBV2, the J gene TRBJ2-5, with 10 bases identical to TRBD1. The sample consisted of naive CD4+ T cells sorted from blood. Subset reported: CD45RA+ positively selected. This sequence was found in a man younger than 35 in good health. DNA for the CDR3: TGTGCCAGCAACGACAGGGGGCGGAAAGAGACCCAGTACTTC. Protein product: CASNDRGRKETQYF.